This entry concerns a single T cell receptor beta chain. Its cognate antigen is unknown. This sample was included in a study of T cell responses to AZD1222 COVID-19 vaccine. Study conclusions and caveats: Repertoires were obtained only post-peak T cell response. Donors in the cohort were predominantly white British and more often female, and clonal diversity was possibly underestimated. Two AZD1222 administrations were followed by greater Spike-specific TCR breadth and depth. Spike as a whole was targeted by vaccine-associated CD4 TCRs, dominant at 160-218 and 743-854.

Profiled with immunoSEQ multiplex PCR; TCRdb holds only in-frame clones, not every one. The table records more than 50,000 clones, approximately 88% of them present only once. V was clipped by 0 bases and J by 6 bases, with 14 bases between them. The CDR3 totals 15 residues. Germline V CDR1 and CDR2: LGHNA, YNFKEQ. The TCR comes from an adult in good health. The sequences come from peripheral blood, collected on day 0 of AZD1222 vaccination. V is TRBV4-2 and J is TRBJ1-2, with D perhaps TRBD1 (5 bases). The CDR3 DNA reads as TGTGCCAGCAGCCAAGATATCGGCCAGGGCCATGGCTACACCTTC. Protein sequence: CASSQDIGQGHGYTF.